The 11 T cell receptor beta chains in this list originate from one sample, sequenced in a study of T-cell reconstitution after alpha-beta-depleted transplantation in children. Unique molecular identifiers were used in preparing the TCRbeta library. TCRdb itself ran the PCR reads through MiXCR, one entry per CDR3 protein. The sample has hundreds of thousands of distinct CDR3 sequences; around 13% are singletons. The source was PBMCs, collected before TCRalphabeta/CD19-depleted stem cell transplant. These receptors came from a girl under 10 years old with congenital amegakaryocytic thrombocytopenia, due to receive a stem cell transplant.

This clonotype has at least ten counts. The V gene is TRBV20-1, the J gene TRBJ2-3; 8 bases are a match to TRBD2. The length of the CDR3 is 14 residues. The V gene end was trimmed by 7 bases and the J gene end by 2 bases; junction bases not matched to a gene: 8. Per the germline V gene, CDR1 is DFQATT and CDR2 is SNEGSKA (reference sequence). CDR3 loop: CSVHLAGTTDTQYF. CDR3 sequence (DNA): TGCAGTGTCCATTTAGCGGGAACCACAGATACGCAGTATTTT.

A few counts support this clonotype. The gene calls are TRBV20-1 and TRBJ2-7; D might be TRBD1 (5 bases). There are 16 residues in the CDR3. V lost 5 bases, J lost 0 bases, and 20 bases lay in between. In germline, CDR1 is DFQATT, CDR2 SNEGSKA (reference sequence). The CDR3: CSASFPGHSFSYEQYF. In nucleotides, the CDR3 is TGCAGTGCTTCTTTTCCCGGACATTCCTTCTCCTACGAGCAGTACTTC.

The table lists this clonotype with a few counts. This chain joins TRBV20-1 and TRBJ1-1; 10 bases align to TRBD1. Trimming took 0 bases from V and 5 from J; bases not matched to a gene: 6. The CDR3 length is 15 residues. In germline, CDR1 is DFQATT, CDR2 SNEGSKA (reference sequence). The chain's CDR3 is CSARDQDRGLTEAFF. Written as DNA, the CDR3 is TGCAGTGCTAGAGATCAGGACAGGGGGTTAACTGAAGCTTTCTTT.

In this sample, this clonotype turned up many times. The gene calls are TRBV6-5 and TRBJ2-2; D may be TRBD2 (6 bases). CDR3 length: 15 residues. The germline V gene encodes CDR1 MNHEY and CDR2 SVGAGI. Between the trimmed V and J ends, which lost 4 bases and 6 bases, there was a span of 15 bases. The CDR3 sequence is CASSWDSSRAGELFF. CDR3 in DNA: TGTGCCAGCAGTTGGGACTCCTCCAGGGCCGGGGAGCTGTTTTTT.

This clonotype was found once. The chain is built from TRBV6-1 and TRBJ2-1, with D perhaps matching TRBD2 (6 bases). The CDR3 runs 14 residues. With 7 bases removed from V and 9 bases from J, the gap between germline ends came to 19 bases. The germline gives CDR1 MNHNS, CDR2 SASEGT. The CDR3 region has the DNA TGTGCCAGCATTCGGGAGCGATTGGGGGGTGAGCAGTTCTTC. Encoded protein: CASIRERLGGEQFF.

The gene calls are TRBV10-3 and TRBJ2-7; tentatively, D is TRBD1 or TRBD2 (6 bases each). In germline, CDR1 is ENHRY, CDR2 SYGVKD. The CDR3 length is 16 residues. Trimming shortened V by 0 bases and J by 0 bases, and 12 bases separated the two germline ends. CDR3 residues: CAISESKGEASYEQYF. CDR3 DNA: TGTGCCATCAGTGAGTCGAAGGGGGAGGCCTCCTACGAGCAGTACTTC.

This clonotype was picked up many times. The J gene is TRBJ1-5, the V gene TRBV6-1; D uncertain. CDR1 and CDR2 (germline): MNHNS, SASEGT. The CDR3 loop spans 14 amino acids. V was clipped by 6 bases and J by 3 bases, with 12 bases between them. CDR3 sequence (DNA): TGTGCCAGCAGCCCTCGGTTCTCCAATCAGCCCCAGCATTTT. Translating gives CASSPRFSNQPQHF.

This clonotype was counted only a few times. The V call is TRBV5-1, the J call TRBJ2-1, with D tentatively TRBD2 (6 bases). This CDR3 has 16 amino acids. CDR1 and CDR2 from the germline V gene are SGHRS and YFSETQ. The V gene lost 0 bases and the J gene lost 4 bases, with 14 bases spanning the gap. The CDR3 sequence: CASSLAPGLQYNEQFF. Written as DNA, the CDR3 is TGCGCCAGCAGCTTGGCCCCCGGACTACAGTACAATGAGCAGTTCTTC.

CDR3 sequence: CSSPGNSGNTIYF. CDR3 sequence (DNA): TGCAGCTCACCGGGGAACTCTGGAAACACCATATATTTT. The chain is built from TRBV29-1 and TRBJ1-3; the D is unclear. Trimming pared 8 bases from V and 0 bases from J, leaving 11 bases between. Germline-derived CDR1 and CDR2 are SQVTM and ANQGSEA. The CDR3 runs to 13 residues.

This clonotype showed up many times. J is TRBJ1-1 and V is TRBV4-2; 10 nucleotides match TRBD1. Germline trimming cut 4 bases from V and 6 bases from J; bases unmatched to any gene: 8. CDR1 and CDR2 from the germline V gene are LGHNA and YNFKEQ. The CDR3 has 15 residues. The CDR3 DNA follows: TGTGCCAGCAGCCTTTGGACAGGGGGGGTAGCTGAAGCTTTCTTT. Its translation is CASSLWTGGVAEAFF.

There are many counts of this clonotype. The V gene is TRBV5-1, the J gene TRBJ2-7, with TRBD2 matching over 9 bases. The CDR3 length is 14 residues. Germline loops: CDR1 SGHRS, CDR2 YFSETQ. The J segment lost 5 bases and the V segment lost 3 bases, leaving 6 bases of the junction unmatched. CDR3 sequence: CASSSTSGLHEQYF. DNA for the CDR3: TGCGCCAGCAGCTCGACTAGCGGTTTACACGAGCAGTACTTC.